A selection of T cell receptor beta chains follows, all from one sample in a study of T cell clones after liver transplantation. Profiled with immunoSEQ multiplex PCR; TCRdb holds only in-frame clones, not every one. Found here are over 100,000 clones, 82% of them singletons; the top ten hold about 0.89%. The source was CD4+ T cells from blood, collected before liver transplant. These receptor sequences come from a human donor who received a liver transplant. Both conserved end residues are part of each CDR3. The order of the fields is D gene, clone size, V gene, J gene, CDR3 DNA, CDR3 protein. A D gene is named only where the DNA matches it firmly. Expanded clones are given a class, and other clones once, few, many or no size at all.

D gene: NA
clone size: NA
V gene: TRBV7-6
J gene: TRBJ2-2
CDR3 DNA: TGTGCCAGCAGTCACAGGGCTTACACCGGGGAGCTGTTTTTT
CDR3 protein: CASSHRAYTGELFF

D gene: TRBD1
clone size: NA
V gene: TRBV4-2
J gene: TRBJ1-6
CDR3 DNA: TGTGCCAGCAGCCAAGATGTGCCGGACAGGGGCCCCGGGACACCCCTCCACTTT
CDR3 protein: CASSQDVPDRGPGTPLHF

D gene: TRBD1
clone size: NA
V gene: TRBV2
J gene: TRBJ1-2
CDR3 DNA: TGTGCCAGCAGGGAGGACAGGGAGGTGTTGGGCTACACCTTC
CDR3 protein: CASREDREVLGYTF

D gene: NA
clone size: NA
V gene: TRBV11-2
J gene: TRBJ2-7
CDR3 DNA: TGTGCCAGCAGCTTAGATCACGGGGTCTCCTACGAGCAGTACTTC
CDR3 protein: CASSLDHGVSYEQYF

D gene: TRBD2
clone size: NA
V gene: TRBV5-5
J gene: TRBJ2-1
CDR3 DNA: TGTGCCAGCAGCCCATTTAGCGGGGACAACAATGAGCAGTTCTTC
CDR3 protein: CASSPFSGDNNEQFF

D gene: TRBD2
clone size: once
V gene: TRBV18
J gene: TRBJ2-3
CDR3 DNA: TGTGCCAGCTCACCACTAGCGGGAGAGCCCTTTGCGCAGTATTTT
CDR3 protein: CASSPLAGEPFAQYF

D gene: NA
clone size: NA
V gene: TRBV6-5
J gene: TRBJ1-2
CDR3 DNA: TGTGCCAGCAGCCCCATACAGGGCTATGGCTACACCTTC
CDR3 protein: CASSPIQGYGYTF

D gene: NA
clone size: NA
V gene: TRBV6-5
J gene: TRBJ2-5
CDR3 DNA: TGTGCCAGCAGTTACAGGGTTGCAGGGAAGGAGACCCAGTACTTC
CDR3 protein: CASSYRVAGKETQYF

D gene: NA
clone size: NA
V gene: TRBV27
J gene: TRBJ1-3
CDR3 DNA: TGTGCCAGCAGTTTAGGCGGGGCTTCTCCTGGAAACACCATATATTTT
CDR3 protein: CASSLGGASPGNTIYF

D gene: NA
clone size: NA
V gene: TRBV11-2
J gene: TRBJ2-5
CDR3 DNA: TGTGCCAGCAGCCCCAGGTGGGCGATGGAGACCCAGTACTTC
CDR3 protein: CASSPRWAMETQYF

D gene: NA
clone size: NA
V gene: TRBV28
J gene: TRBJ1-1
CDR3 DNA: TGTGCCAGCAGTTTAGGGTCCTGGGGCACTGAAGCTTTCTTT
CDR3 protein: CASSLGSWGTEAFF

D gene: NA
clone size: NA
V gene: TRBV28
J gene: TRBJ1-4
CDR3 DNA: TGTGCCAGCAGGGGGGGATCGCATAATGAAAAACTGTTTTTT
CDR3 protein: CASRGGSHNEKLFF

D gene: NA
clone size: NA
V gene: TRBV5-1
J gene: TRBJ2-5
CDR3 DNA: TGCGCCAGCGCGCCGGGGGCGGAGCAAGAGACCCAGTACTTC
CDR3 protein: CASAPGAEQETQYF

D gene: NA
clone size: NA
V gene: TRBV5-4
J gene: TRBJ2-2
CDR3 DNA: TGTGCCATCCTGCGGGCCGGGGAGCTGTTTTTT
CDR3 protein: CAILRAGELFF

D gene: TRBD1
clone size: once
V gene: TRBV4-2
J gene: TRBJ1-6
CDR3 DNA: TGTGCCAGCAGCCAGCCGGGACAGGGCAACTCACCCCTCCACTTT
CDR3 protein: CASSQPGQGNSPLHF

D gene: NA
clone size: NA
V gene: TRBV14
J gene: TRBJ2-1
CDR3 DNA: TGTGCCAGCAGCCGAGGACTAAAAATCTCCTACAATGAGCAGTTCTTC
CDR3 protein: CASSRGLKISYNEQFF

D gene: NA
clone size: NA
V gene: TRBV27
J gene: TRBJ2-2
CDR3 DNA: TGTGCCAGCAGTTTACTAGGGCGGATGAACACCGGGGAGCTGTTTTTT
CDR3 protein: CASSLLGRMNTGELFF

D gene: TRBD1
clone size: NA
V gene: TRBV27
J gene: TRBJ2-6
CDR3 DNA: TGTGCCAGCAGTTTATTAGGCCCCCCTTTACAGGGGTCTGGGGCCAACGTCCTGACTTTC
CDR3 protein: CASSLLGPPLQGSGANVLTF

D gene: NA
clone size: once
V gene: TRBV29-1
J gene: TRBJ2-5
CDR3 DNA: TGCAGCGTTGTCGGGGGAGGAGGCCAAGAGACCCAGTACTTC
CDR3 protein: CSVVGGGGQETQYF

D gene: NA
clone size: NA
V gene: TRBV28
J gene: TRBJ2-4
CDR3 DNA: TGTGCCAGCAGCCCAACGGGAGACCCCCGGGGAGACATTCAGTACTTC
CDR3 protein: CASSPTGDPRGDIQYF

D gene: NA
clone size: NA
V gene: TRBV7-2
J gene: TRBJ1-1
CDR3 DNA: TGTGCCAGCAGCTTAAATCGATTACGGGAAAACACTGAAGCTTTCTTT
CDR3 protein: CASSLNRLRENTEAFF

D gene: NA
clone size: NA
V gene: TRBV11-3
J gene: TRBJ2-1
CDR3 DNA: TGTGCCAGCAGCTTAGCAGGAAAGCAGGGGAATGAGCAGTTCTTC
CDR3 protein: CASSLAGKQGNEQFF

D gene: TRBD1
clone size: NA
V gene: TRBV28
J gene: TRBJ2-1
CDR3 DNA: TGTGCCAGCAGTCCACCGGGACAGGGAGGAAATGAGCAGTTCTTC
CDR3 protein: CASSPPGQGGNEQFF

D gene: TRBD1
clone size: NA
V gene: TRBV7-2
J gene: TRBJ2-1
CDR3 DNA: TGTGCCAGCAGCTACCCGACAGGGGTGATGCCCCATGAGCAGTTCTTC
CDR3 protein: CASSYPTGVMPHEQFF

D gene: TRBD1
clone size: NA
V gene: TRBV23-1
J gene: TRBJ2-7
CDR3 DNA: TGCGCCAGCAGCCCGGGACAGTACGAGCAGTACTTC
CDR3 protein: CASSPGQYEQYF

D gene: NA
clone size: NA
V gene: TRBV6-1
J gene: TRBJ2-1
CDR3 DNA: TGTGCCATCAGTGAAAATAGTCCCCCTTTTAGCTCCTACAATGAGCAGTTCTTC
CDR3 protein: CAISENSPPFSSYNEQFF

D gene: NA
clone size: NA
V gene: TRBV6-1
J gene: TRBJ2-7
CDR3 DNA: TGTGCCAGCAGGATGGACAGACCCCCTTACGAGCAGTACTTC
CDR3 protein: CASRMDRPPYEQYF

D gene: NA
clone size: NA
V gene: TRBV5-1
J gene: TRBJ1-5
CDR3 DNA: TGCGCCAGCAGCTTGTCAGGCGGCAATCAGCCCCAGCATTTT
CDR3 protein: CASSLSGGNQPQHF

D gene: TRBD2
clone size: few
V gene: TRBV11-2
J gene: TRBJ2-1
CDR3 DNA: TGTGCCAGCAGACAGATAGCGGGGAGGAGCAATGAGCAGTTCTTC
CDR3 protein: CASRQIAGRSNEQFF

D gene: NA
clone size: NA
V gene: TRBV11-2
J gene: TRBJ2-5
CDR3 DNA: TGTGCCAGCAGCTCCGGGACGGGAAGGTTGTGGGAGACCCAGTACTTC
CDR3 protein: CASSSGTGRLWETQYF

D gene: NA
clone size: NA
V gene: TRBV12-5
J gene: TRBJ2-2
CDR3 DNA: TGTGCTAGTGGTCTACAGTACGCCGGGGAGCTGTTTTTT
CDR3 protein: CASGLQYAGELFF

D gene: NA
clone size: few
V gene: TRBV5-4
J gene: TRBJ1-1
CDR3 DNA: TGTGCCAGCAGCTTAGTAGGGCTGAACACTGAAGCTTTCTTT
CDR3 protein: CASSLVGLNTEAFF

D gene: TRBD2
clone size: NA
V gene: TRBV6-1
J gene: TRBJ2-7
CDR3 DNA: TGTGCCAGCAGGACTAGCGGGAGGGCAGACGAGCAGTACTTC
CDR3 protein: CASRTSGRADEQYF

D gene: NA
clone size: few
V gene: TRBV6-5
J gene: TRBJ2-1
CDR3 DNA: TGTGCCACCGCTAAAGGGGGGTTTTACAATGAGCAGTTCTTC
CDR3 protein: CATAKGGFYNEQFF

D gene: TRBD1
clone size: NA
V gene: TRBV5-1
J gene: TRBJ1-4
CDR3 DNA: TGCGCCAGCAGCAAGGGACAGGGGGCAACTAATGAAAAACTGTTTTTT
CDR3 protein: CASSKGQGATNEKLFF

D gene: NA
clone size: NA
V gene: TRBV19
J gene: TRBJ1-1
CDR3 DNA: TGTGCCAGTACCTCGGGGTTCACGAGGATGAACACTGAAGCTTTCTTT
CDR3 protein: CASTSGFTRMNTEAFF

D gene: TRBD1
clone size: NA
V gene: TRBV19
J gene: TRBJ1-6
CDR3 DNA: TGTGCCAGTATGACAGGGACAGCGAATTCACCCCTCCACTTT
CDR3 protein: CASMTGTANSPLHF

D gene: NA
clone size: NA
V gene: TRBV5-1
J gene: TRBJ2-3
CDR3 DNA: TGCGCCAGCAGCCCGGGCGGACACCCGAGCACAGATACGCAGTATTTT
CDR3 protein: CASSPGGHPSTDTQYF

D gene: NA
clone size: NA
V gene: TRBV5-4
J gene: TRBJ1-1
CDR3 DNA: TGTGCCAGCAGCTTGGCACCGAACACTGAAGCTTTCTTT
CDR3 protein: CASSLAPNTEAFF

D gene: TRBD1
clone size: NA
V gene: TRBV5-4
J gene: TRBJ2-5
CDR3 DNA: TGTGCCAGCAGCTTGAGGCAGGGGGCAGGAATAGAGACCCAGTACTTC
CDR3 protein: CASSLRQGAGIETQYF

D gene: NA
clone size: few
V gene: TRBV5-1
J gene: TRBJ1-4
CDR3 DNA: TGCGCCAGCGGCCGCGGGAGGGGTAACGAAAAACTGTTTTTT
CDR3 protein: CASGRGRGNEKLFF

D gene: NA
clone size: NA
V gene: TRBV7-9
J gene: TRBJ1-2
CDR3 DNA: TGTGCCAGCAGCTTTCTGACAGGAGGTTATGGCTACACCTTC
CDR3 protein: CASSFLTGGYGYTF

D gene: NA
clone size: NA
V gene: TRBV6-1
J gene: TRBJ2-2
CDR3 DNA: TGTGCCAGCAGTGAAGCATGGGGGCGCGACACCGGGGAGCTGTTTTTT
CDR3 protein: CASSEAWGRDTGELFF

D gene: TRBD1
clone size: NA
V gene: TRBV29-1
J gene: TRBJ2-7
CDR3 DNA: TGCAGCGCGACCGGGACAGGTACCTACGAGCAGTACTTC
CDR3 protein: CSATGTGTYEQYF

D gene: TRBD2
clone size: NA
V gene: TRBV7-9
J gene: TRBJ2-2
CDR3 DNA: TGTGCCAGCAGCTTGCCTTCCCCCCTAGCGGGAGGTACCGGGGAGCTGTTTTTT
CDR3 protein: CASSLPSPLAGGTGELFF

D gene: NA
clone size: few
V gene: TRBV29-1
J gene: TRBJ2-7
CDR3 DNA: TGCACCCTCCTCGGGGGCCCTTCTAACTACGAGCAGTACTTC
CDR3 protein: CTLLGGPSNYEQYF

D gene: NA
clone size: NA
V gene: TRBV30
J gene: TRBJ2-1
CDR3 DNA: TGTGCCTGGAGTCCGACGACTAGAGGGTACAATGAGCAGTTCTTC
CDR3 protein: CAWSPTTRGYNEQFF

D gene: NA
clone size: NA
V gene: TRBV18
J gene: TRBJ2-1
CDR3 DNA: TGTGCCAGCTCGGCCGGGGCCGATGAGCAGTTCTTC
CDR3 protein: CASSAGADEQFF

D gene: NA
clone size: NA
V gene: TRBV6-5
J gene: TRBJ2-6
CDR3 DNA: TGTGCCAGCAGTTACTCGACCGGGGCCAACGTCCTGACTTTC
CDR3 protein: CASSYSTGANVLTF

D gene: NA
clone size: NA
V gene: TRBV18
J gene: TRBJ1-4
CDR3 DNA: TGTGCCAGCTCAACAGGGACGGGGGCCACTAATGAAAAACTGTTTTTT
CDR3 protein: CASSTGTGATNEKLFF

D gene: TRBD1
clone size: NA
V gene: TRBV10-1
J gene: TRBJ2-2
CDR3 DNA: TGCGCCAGTTCCCGGGACAGATTCGGGGAGCTGTTTTTT
CDR3 protein: CASSRDRFGELFF